This passage covers 16 T cell receptor beta chains from one sample sequenced in a study of blood T cell repertoires in COVID-19. This table comes from immunoSEQ multiplex PCR, and its TCRdb copy is limited to in-frame clones, with some not included. The sample shows over 90,000 clones, around 82% of them seen only once. The specimen sequenced was peripheral blood. These receptor sequences come from a human donor in a cohort sampled during active or convalescent COVID-19.

CDR3 in DNA: TGTGCCATCAGTGACAGGCCCAGCTCTGGAAACACCATATATTTT. As protein: CAISDRPSSGNTIYF. This chain connects TRBV10-3 to TRBJ1-3; D uncertain. This CDR3 is built from 15 residues. Trimming stripped 3 bases from V and 0 bases from J, with 9 bases between. The germline V gene encodes CDR1 ENHRY and CDR2 SYGVKD.

The rearrangement links TRBV4-2 to TRBJ2-1; D might be TRBD1 (5 bases). The V gene's germline CDR1 is LGHNA and CDR2 YNFKEQ. The V and J ends lost 4 bases and 9 bases respectively, with 13 bases between them. The CDR3 is 13 residues long. The CDR3 loop reads CASSPLLRAEQFF. CDR3 bases: TGTGCCAGCAGCCCCCTCCTCAGGGCTGAGCAGTTCTTC.

The V call is TRBV7-9, the J call TRBJ1-1; a weak D match, TRBD1 (5 bases). Trimming cost V 3 bases and J 4 bases, with 15 bases left between them. Germline CDR1 SEHNR, CDR2 FQNEAQ (reference sequence). CDR3 size: 15 residues. The CDR3 loop is CASSFVGARSTEAFF. CDR3 nucleotides: TGTGCCAGCAGCTTCGTTGGGGCGCGGAGCACTGAAGCTTTCTTT.

The V call is TRBV6-2 or TRBV6-3, the J call TRBJ1-2, with 9 bases lining up with TRBD1. V lost 5 bases, J lost 4 bases, and 2 bases stayed unmatched. Per germline, CDR1 MNHEY and CDR2 SVGEGT. The CDR3 has 13 amino acids. CDR3 nucleotide sequence: TGTGCCAGCAGTCCGGACAGGGGCTATGGCTACACCTTC. Translating gives CASSPDRGYGYTF.

A note on this clone: At one end the junction does not follow the germline gene, possibly because of a read error. V is TRBV4-2 and J is TRBJ1-5; maybe TRBD1 (5 bases). This CDR3 is built from 15 residues. Germline CDR1 reads LGHNA; CDR2 reads YNFKEQ. The CDR3 spells CASSQGGGSDQPQHF. The CDR3 DNA reads as TGTGCCAGCAGCCAAGGGGGGGGTAGCGATCAGCCCCAGCATTTT.

Ten or more counts support this clone. The V gene is TRBV30, the J gene TRBJ1-2; 11 positions match TRBD1. This CDR3 has 14 residues. The germline V gene has CDR1 GTSNPN and CDR2 SVGIG (reference sequence). V was clipped by 1 base and J by 8 bases; unmatched bases: 6. The CDR3 reads CAWSAGTGGVGYTF. CDR3 DNA sequence: TGTGCCTGGAGTGCCGGGACAGGGGGGGTCGGCTACACCTTC.

Here the CDR3 DNA reads TGTGCCAGCAGCTTGGGGCGGACAGTGAACACTGAAGCTTTCTTT. Translating it yields CASSLGRTVNTEAFF. This chain links TRBV11-3 with TRBJ1-1; D is perhaps TRBD1 (6 bases). This CDR3 contains 15 residues. Trimming removed 3 bases at V and 0 bases at J, with 11 bases between. CDR1 is SGHNT and CDR2 is YENEEA in the germline V gene.

This rearrangement joins TRBV11-2 to TRBJ2-7, with 10 bases aligning to TRBD1. With 7 bases clipped from V and 4 bases from J, the junction kept 13 bases outside the gene matches. Germline V gene data show CDR1 as SGHAT and CDR2 as FQNNGV. The CDR3 consists of 16 residues. In nucleotides, the CDR3 is TGTGCCAGCACCCCCGGGGCAGGACAGGGGGATTACGAGCAGTACTTC. It specifies CASTPGAGQGDYEQYF.

CDR3 protein: CASSLARLLLAGYNEQFF. CDR3 coding DNA: TGTGCCAGCAGCTTAGCGCGTCTGCTCCTAGCGGGGTACAATGAGCAGTTCTTC. The J gene is TRBJ2-1, the V gene TRBV7-9, with 9 nucleotides matching TRBD2. The germline CDR1 and CDR2 sequences are SEHNR and FQNEAQ (reference sequence). Unmatched junction bases numbered 10, after V lost 0 bases and J lost 4 bases. This CDR3 comprises 18 residues.

The chain employs TRBV9 and TRBJ2-1, with 9 positions matching TRBD2. J lost 5 bases, V lost 3 bases, and 6 bases had no gene match. The CDR3 is 15 residues long. Germline V gene sequence: CDR1 SGDLS, CDR2 YYNGEE. CDR3 in DNA: TGTGCCAGCAGCGGTACTAGCGGGTTTAACAATGAGCAGTTCTTC. This codes for CASSGTSGFNNEQFF.

To note about this clone: Other DNA sequences of this sample code for an identical CDR3. The chain has TRBV19 and TRBJ1-4, with TRBD1 identical over 7 bases. The CDR3 extends over 14 amino acids. Losses at the gene ends were 5 bases for V and 3 bases for J; bases not matched to a gene: 3. Germline-derived CDR1 and CDR2 are LNHDA and SQIVND (reference sequence). The CDR3 protein is CASSRTGSNEKLFF. The CDR3 DNA reads as TGTGCCAGTAGTCGGACAGGCTCTAATGAAAAACTGTTTTTT. Variable domain in full (rest from reference TRBV19 and TRBJ1-4): DGGITQSPKYLFRKEGQNVTLSCEQNLNHDAMYWYRQDPGQGLRLIYYSQIVNDFQKGDIAEGYSVSREKKESFPLTVTSAQKNPTAFYLCASSRTGSNEKLFFGSGTQLSVL.

In its sample, this clone was seen once. This chain links TRBV6-6 with TRBJ2-7, with 9 bases that match TRBD1. Germline V gene data show CDR1 as MNHNY and CDR2 as SVGAGI (reference sequence). With V trimmed by 6 bases and J by 6 bases, 9 bases remained unmatched. The CDR3 covers 14 residues. This CDR3 reads CASSKRQGGAEQYF. The CDR3 DNA reads TGTGCCAGCAGCAAGAGACAGGGGGGGGCCGAGCAGTACTTC.

The genes are TRBV7-9 and TRBJ1-6, with D maybe TRBD1 (6 bases). CDR3 length: 17 residues. V was cut by 3 bases and J by 6 bases, with 18 bases left in between. Germline V gene data show CDR1 as SEHNR and CDR2 as FQNEAQ (reference sequence). The CDR3 here is CASSLTTAGVGNSPLHF. CDR3 DNA sequence: TGTGCCAGCAGCTTGACCACGGCAGGGGTCGGTAATTCACCCCTCCACTTT.

This clone is a singleton in its sample. The genes are TRBV18 and TRBJ1-1, with no clear D. The germline CDR1 and CDR2 sequences are KGHSH and LQKENI. V was shortened by 3 bases and J by 3 bases, with 17 bases between the two germline ends. The CDR3 loop spans 16 amino acids. CDR3 bases: TGTGCCAGCTCACCTGGGAGGATACCCCTAGACACTGAAGCTTTCTTT. This gives the protein CASSPGRIPLDTEAFF.

J is TRBJ2-1 and V is TRBV5-1; 7 bases line up with TRBD2. The CDR3 is made up of 18 amino acids. Trimming removed 2 bases from V and 0 bases from J; junction bases left unmatched: 11. Germline CDR1 SGHRS, CDR2 YFSETQ. CDR3 DNA sequence: TGCGCCAGCAGCTTCCCGCCGGGAGGACTGAGCTCCTACAATGAGCAGTTCTTC. Its protein is CASSFPPGGLSSYNEQFF.

The chain couples TRBV19 to TRBJ1-3; 7 bases line up with TRBD1. After removal of 4 bases from V and 0 bases from J, the junction contained 6 bases not matched to a gene. The germline gives CDR1 LNHDA, CDR2 SQIVND (reference sequence). The CDR3 loop spans 16 amino acids. CDR3 sequence: CASSTQGQFSGNTIYF. CDR3 nucleotide sequence: TGTGCCAGTAGTACCCAGGGACAGTTCTCTGGAAACACCATATATTTT.